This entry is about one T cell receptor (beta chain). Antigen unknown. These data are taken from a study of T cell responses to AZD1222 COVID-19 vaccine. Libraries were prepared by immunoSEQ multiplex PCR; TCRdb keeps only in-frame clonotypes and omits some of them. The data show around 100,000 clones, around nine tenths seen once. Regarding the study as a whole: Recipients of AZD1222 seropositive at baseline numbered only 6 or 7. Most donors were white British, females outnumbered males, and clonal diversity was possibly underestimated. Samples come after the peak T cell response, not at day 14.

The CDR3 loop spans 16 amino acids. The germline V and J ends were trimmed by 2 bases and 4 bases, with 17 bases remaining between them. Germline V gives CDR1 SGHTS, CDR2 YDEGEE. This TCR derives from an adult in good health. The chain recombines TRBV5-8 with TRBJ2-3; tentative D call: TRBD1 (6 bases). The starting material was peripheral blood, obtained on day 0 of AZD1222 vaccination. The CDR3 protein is CASSFYNSGASDTQYF. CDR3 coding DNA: TGTGCCAGCAGCTTCTATAATTCAGGGGCCTCAGATACGCAGTATTTT.